The clone carrying this T cell receptor beta chain has just a few counts. What it binds is unknown. This sample stems from a study of T-cell reconstitution after alpha-beta-depleted transplantation in children. General observations from the study: Where some patients showed high TCRbeta diversity at day 60, it came from recipient T cells and thymic progenitors that had survived. Newly produced T cells mostly provided counts and TCRbeta diversity after one year, as hyperexpanded clones declined. Alpha-beta T cells about two months after transplant reportedly derived from several hundred expanded graft clones.

This sample's TCRbeta library carried unique molecular identifier barcodes. MiXCR, applied by TCRdb to the PCR reads, yields one record per CDR3 protein. The profile shows about 490,000 distinct CDR3 sequences, under 12% of them singletons. Sample: PBMCs, taken before TCRalphabeta/CD19-depleted stem cell transplant. The sequence was collected from a child aged 2 to 10 with inherited bone marrow failure, due to receive a stem cell transplant.

The CDR3 bases are TGTGCCAGCTCACCTCAGACAGCCTTGTACGAGCAGTACTTC. Amino acids: CASSPQTALYEQYF. The V gene is TRBV18, the J gene TRBJ2-7, with D perhaps matching TRBD1 (5 bases). Trimming shortened V by 3 bases and J by 4 bases, and 13 bases separated the two germline ends. Per germline, CDR1 KGHSH and CDR2 LQKENI. The CDR3 loop spans 14 amino acids.